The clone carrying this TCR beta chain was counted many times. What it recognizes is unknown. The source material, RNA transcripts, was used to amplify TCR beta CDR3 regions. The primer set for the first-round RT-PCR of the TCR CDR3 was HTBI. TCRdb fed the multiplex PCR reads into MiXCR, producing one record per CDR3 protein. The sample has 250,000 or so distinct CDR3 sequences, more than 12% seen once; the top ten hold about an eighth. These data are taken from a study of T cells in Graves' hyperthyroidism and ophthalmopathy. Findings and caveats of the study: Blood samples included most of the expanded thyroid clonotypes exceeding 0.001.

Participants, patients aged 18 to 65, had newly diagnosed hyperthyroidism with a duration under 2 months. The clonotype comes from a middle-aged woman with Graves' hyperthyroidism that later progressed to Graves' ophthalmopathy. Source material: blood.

The CDR3 protein is CASSSSLSGSGAGELFF. CDR3 DNA: TGTGCCAGCAGCTCCTCCTTGAGCGGGAGTGGGGCCGGGGAGCTGTTTTTT. The chain uses TRBV9 and TRBJ2-2, with TRBD2 identical over 8 bases. J lost 6 bases, V lost 4 bases, and 14 bases had no gene match. The V gene's germline CDR1 is SGDLS and CDR2 YYNGEE. This CDR3 region has 17 residues.